The following is a T cell receptor beta chain sequence with its context. The target antigen is unknown. This specimen belongs to a study of T cell responses to AZD1222 COVID-19 vaccine. Study outcomes and limitations: Just six AZD1222 recipients were seropositive at baseline. The study found vaccine-associated CD4 TCRs spanning spike, dominant at 160-218 and 743-854. The donor cohort was predominantly white British with a female majority, and clonal diversity may have been underestimated.

Repertoires were generated with immunoSEQ multiplex PCR, while TCRdb's copy carries only in-frame clones and drops some. The sample consists of about 170,000 clones, 90% of them appearing once. V dropped 2 bases and J dropped 6 bases, with 12 bases sitting between them. Germline V gives CDR1 SNHLY, CDR2 FYNNEI. This CDR3 has 14 amino acids. The sample here was peripheral blood, taken on day 0 of AZD1222 vaccination. This receptor was obtained from an adult in good health. The chain uses TRBV2 and TRBJ2-3, with TRBD2 as a possible D gene (5 bases). CDR3 coding DNA: TGTGCCAGCAGTGAAAAGCCCCCGGGGGATACGCAGTATTTT. Its protein is CASSEKPPGDTQYF.